This T cell receptor beta chain was profiled in a study of blood T cell repertoires in COVID-19. Whole-study context: Italy, Spain and the United States were the sources of the convalescent and acute COVID-19 samples. Sources were T cells, B-cell-depleted T cells, or PBMCs; the material itself was cDNA or gDNA.

This CDR3 region has 16 residues. Looked up from germline, CDR1 is KGHDR and CDR2 is SFDVKD. With V trimmed by 5 bases and J by 4 bases, 11 bases remained unmatched. In the authors' workflow: Nucleated cell counts were estimated from reference gene primer amplification. Assay used: immunoSEQ multiplex PCR; TCRdb lists only in-frame clones, some missing. The DNA was the basis for D and trimming; V, J and clone size are from that table. The sample yields more than 150,000 clones, around 83% seen once. Sequencing input: peripheral blood. The source is a woman aged 40 to 55 with acute or convalescent COVID-19. This chain connects TRBV24-1 to TRBJ1-1; 8 bases align to TRBD1. CDR3 protein: CATSGSTGTGGTEAFF. In nucleotides, the CDR3 is TGTGCCACCAGTGGTTCTACCGGGACAGGTGGCACTGAAGCTTTCTTT.